A single sample gave rise to the 9 T cell receptor beta chains below, sequenced in a study of blood T cell repertoires in COVID-19. TCRdb's copy holds only in-frame clones and misses some; the assay was immunoSEQ multiplex PCR. Among 390,000 or so clones listed, 70% to 90% were seen once. Sequenced: peripheral blood. Receptors originate from a woman aged 25 to 39 with active or convalescent COVID-19.

The J gene is TRBJ1-4, the V gene TRBV7-8; D possibly corresponds to TRBD1 (5 bases). The CDR3 covers 16 residues. V was shortened by 5 bases and J by 6 bases, with 19 bases between the two germline ends. Germline V gene data show CDR1 as SGHVS and CDR2 as FQNEAQ. The CDR3 DNA reads as TGTGCCAGCAGCGCGGCGGGGGGACCCGTTGATGAAAAACTGTTTTTT. Translation gives CASSAAGGPVDEKLFF.

This chain joins TRBV7-8 and TRBJ2-1; 10 bases are shared with TRBD2. Germline assignment: CDR1 SGHVS and CDR2 FQNEAQ. CDR3 size: 18 residues. The J segment lost 0 bases and the V segment lost 5 bases, leaving 10 bases of the junction unmatched. CDR3 DNA: TGTGCCAGCAGCACTATAGCGGGGGGATACCCCTCCTACAATGAGCAGTTCTTC. Amino acid sequence: CASSTIAGGYPSYNEQFF.

This clone appeared once. This chain connects TRBV10-2 to TRBJ2-3; D gene unclear. Germline V lookup: CDR1 WSHSY, CDR2 SAAADI. The ends were cut back, 3 bases at V and 2 bases at J, with 6 bases in the middle. The CDR3 extends over 13 amino acids. The CDR3 loop reads CASSDVLTDTQYF. CDR3 DNA: TGCGCCAGCAGTGATGTCCTCACAGATACGCAGTATTTT.

This clone was seen just once. Written as DNA, the CDR3 is TGTGCCAGCAGCGCTCGACAGGGAAGAGTATACAATGAGCAGTTCTTC. Amino acid sequence: CASSARQGRVYNEQFF. The chain couples TRBV9 to TRBJ2-1; 7 bases line up with TRBD1. Germline CDR1 reads SGDLS; CDR2 reads YYNGEE. CDR3 size: 16 residues. Trimming cost V 3 bases and J 4 bases; bases outside gene matches: 10.

The V gene is TRBV4-2, the J gene TRBJ1-5; D is unclear. The germline V gene has CDR1 LGHNA and CDR2 YNFKEQ. Trimming pared 0 bases from V and 5 bases from J, leaving 5 bases between. This CDR3 has 13 amino acids. DNA for the CDR3: TGTGCCAGCAGCCAAGACAGTTATCAGCCCCAGCATTTT. Its translation: CASSQDSYQPQHF.

The chain joins TRBV7-9 to TRBJ1-5; TRBD1 matches 10 bases. CDR3 length: 15 residues. The junction had 4 bases not matched to a gene; V was cut back by 1 base and J by 7 bases. Germline V gives CDR1 SEHNR, CDR2 FQNEAQ (reference sequence). The CDR3 region is CASSLGPGQGQPQHF. The DNA for the CDR3 is TGTGCCAGCAGCTTAGGTCCGGGACAGGGGCAGCCCCAGCATTTT.

The genes are TRBV5-6 and TRBJ2-3, with D uncertain. Germline CDR1 and CDR2: SGHDT and YYEEEE. CDR3 length: 12 amino acids. V shed 1 base and J shed 4 bases, with 4 bases lying between them. This CDR3 is CASSLYSDTQYF. The CDR3 coding sequence is TGTGCCAGCAGCTTGTACTCAGATACGCAGTATTTT.

The rearrangement uses TRBV3-1 (or the pseudogene TRBV3-2) and TRBJ1-6; 8 nucleotides match TRBD1. The CDR3 extends over 16 amino acids. CDR1 and CDR2 (germline): LGHDT, YNNKEL (reference sequence). J was trimmed by 6 bases and V by 4 bases; bases with no gene match: 8. The CDR3 DNA is TGTGCCAGCAGCCCCTGGACAGGGCGATCTAATTCACCCCTCCACTTT. This codes for CASSPWTGRSNSPLHF.

Here the CDR3 reads CASSPIQAVREIYGYTF. CDR3 bases: TGTGCCAGCTCACCAATACAGGCAGTGCGGGAGATCTATGGCTACACCTTC. V usage is TRBV18 and J usage is TRBJ1-2; TRBD1 is a possible D gene (5 bases). The V end lost 2 bases, the J end lost 4 bases, and 20 bases lay between the germline ends. The germline V gene encodes CDR1 KGHSH and CDR2 LQKENI. This CDR3 region has 17 residues.